The 25 T cell receptor beta chains below were found in one sample sequenced in a study of OX40 agonist ivuxolimab in advanced cancers. Assay: immunoSEQ multiplex PCR; the TCRdb copy retains only in-frame clones and omits some. Among under 13,000 clones listed, roughly 80% were seen once. The sequences come from CD4+ or CD8+ T cells sorted from blood, collected in a trial of the OX40 agonist ivuxolimab. These receptors were obtained from an adult with an advanced solid tumor such as melanoma, head and neck, liver or kidney cancer.

This clone was seen a handful of times. The chain uses TRBV6-1 and TRBJ2-2; D tentatively fits TRBD1 or TRBD2 (5 bases each). V was shortened by 1 base and J by 5 bases, with 8 bases between the two germline ends. Germline lookup yields CDR1 MNHNS and CDR2 SASEGT. This CDR3 contains 14 residues. As DNA, the CDR3 is TGTGCCAGCAGTGAAGGAGGGGAGACCGGGGAGCTGTTTTTT. Its protein is CASSEGGETGELFF.

This chain uses TRBV5-4 with TRBJ1-3, with no clear D. The CDR3 contains 15 residues. The germline CDR1 and CDR2 sequences are SGHNT and YYREEE (reference sequence). Trimming took off 0 bases at V and 3 bases at J, with 10 bases between the two ends. The DNA for the CDR3 is TGTGCCAGCAGCTTGGATCAAGGGATTGGAAACACCATATATTTT. Translating gives CASSLDQGIGNTIYF.

The chain employs TRBV14 and TRBJ2-7, with D perhaps TRBD2 (7 bases). CDR1 is SGHDN and CDR2 is FVKESK in the germline V gene. Trimming shortened V by 4 bases and J by 6 bases, and 13 bases separated the two germline ends. The CDR3 runs 13 residues. The CDR3 DNA sequence: TGTGCCAGCAGCCTCCGGGGGGCTAGCGAGCAGTACTTC. It encodes CASSLRGASEQYF.

To note about this clone: The junction departs from the called germline gene at one end, perhaps through a read error. This chain connects TRBV27 to TRBJ2-7; TRBD1 matches 11 bases. The CDR3 extends over 16 amino acids. Germline lookup yields CDR1 MNHEY and CDR2 SMNVEV (reference sequence). CDR3 amino acids: CASSISRDRGDEEQYF. CDR3 DNA sequence: TGTGCCAGCAGTATATCCCGGGACAGGGGGGACGAGGAACAGTACTTC.

This clone was detected a few times. This chain uses TRBV10-3 with TRBJ1-1; D call uncertain. Germline CDR1 ENHRY, CDR2 SYGVKD. V was cut by 7 bases and J by 1 base, with 4 bases left in between. CDR3 length: 11 amino acids. The CDR3 nucleotides read TGTGCCATCACCCCGAACACTGAAGCTTTCTTT. Its protein is CAITPNTEAFF.

The chain combines TRBV11-2 with TRBJ1-2; D unresolved. The germline V and J ends were trimmed by 4 bases and 0 bases, with 9 bases remaining between them. Germline values: CDR1 SGHAT, CDR2 FQNNGV. This CDR3 is 14 amino acids long. In DNA form, the CDR3 reads TGTGCCAGCAGCTCACCGGAAGCTAACTATGGCTACACCTTC. The encoded protein is CASSSPEANYGYTF. Drawing the rest from reference TRBV11-2 and TRBJ1-2, the complete variable domain is EAGVAQSPRYKIIEKRQSVAFWCNPISGHATLYWYQQILGQGPKLLIQFQNNGVVDDSQLPKDRFSAERLKGVDSTLKIQPAKLEDSAVYLCASSSPEANYGYTFGSGTRLTVV.

A few counts support this clone. This sequence joins TRBV7-9 and TRBJ2-3; weak D call: TRBD2 (5 bases). The CDR3 is made up of 14 amino acids. Trimming stripped 4 bases from V and 6 bases from J, with 14 bases between. From germline, CDR1 is SEHNR and CDR2 FQNEAQ (reference sequence). CDR3 region: CASSSPDGVDTQYF. The CDR3 bases are TGTGCCAGCAGCTCCCCCGACGGGGTGGATACGCAGTATTTT.

Notes on this clone: This sample includes further DNA sequences coding for the same CDR3. The chain uses TRBV27 and TRBJ1-2; a possible D gene is TRBD1 (6 bases). The CDR3 totals 14 residues. Germline loops: CDR1 MNHEY, CDR2 SMNVEV (reference sequence). V dropped 6 bases and J dropped 8 bases, with 19 bases sitting between them. Written as DNA, the CDR3 is TGTGCCAGCAGGATTGGAGGGGGGGCGGGGGGCTACACCTTC. It is translated as CASRIGGGAGGYTF.

V is TRBV4-2 and J is TRBJ2-1; 8 bases are shared with TRBD2. CDR3 length: 18 residues. Germline trimming cut 1 base from V and 9 bases from J; bases unmatched to any gene: 17. Germline-derived CDR1 and CDR2 are LGHNA and YNFKEQ. The DNA for the CDR3 is TGTGCCAGCAGCCAAGCAGTGGGTAGCGGGGATTACCTGGGTGAGCAGTTCTTC. Its protein is CASSQAVGSGDYLGEQFF.

V is TRBV6-5 and J is TRBJ2-7; weak D call: TRBD2 (6 bases). This CDR3 is built from 15 residues. In germline, CDR1 is MNHEY, CDR2 SVGAGI. V was pared by 2 bases and J by 0 bases, with 11 bases between. CDR3 nucleotides: TGTGCCAGCAGTTACGGCCGGGGGAGCTCCTACGAGCAGTACTTC. Its protein is CASSYGRGSSYEQYF.

The chain recombines TRBV21-1 with TRBJ2-1. TRBV21-1 is annotated as a pseudogene. The CDR3 totals 16 residues. CDR3 amino acids: CASSPLTGRSYNEQFF. CDR3 bases: TGTGCCAGCAGTCCCTTGACGGGCAGGTCCTACAATGAGCAGTTCTTC.

The chain recombines TRBV13 with TRBJ1-4; possibly TRBD1 for D (5 bases). Germline V gives CDR1 PRHDT, CDR2 FYEKMQ (reference sequence). Trimming removed 1 base at V and 8 bases at J, with 8 bases between. CDR3 length: 13 amino acids. CDR3 nucleotides: TGTGCCAGCAGCTTAGAACGGGGGGAAAAACTGTTTTTT. Translation gives CASSLERGEKLFF.

For the CDR3, the DNA is TGCGCCAGCAGCACAACAGGGGAGTATGAGCAGTTCTTC. Amino acids: CASSTTGEYEQFF. This chain joins TRBV5-1 and TRBJ2-1; TRBD1 aligns across 7 bases. Trimming cost V 4 bases and J 8 bases; bases outside gene matches: 6. The CDR3 loop spans 13 amino acids. Germline-derived CDR1 and CDR2 are SGHRS and YFSETQ.

V usage is TRBV2 and J usage is TRBJ2-2; D perhaps matches TRBD1 (5 bases). Germline V gives CDR1 SNHLY, CDR2 FYNNEI. V was shortened by 3 bases and J by 3 bases, with 11 bases between the two germline ends. CDR3 length equals 15 residues. DNA of the CDR3: TGTGCCAGCAGTGATGTGGGGCTTTACACCGGGGAGCTGTTTTTT. Protein sequence: CASSDVGLYTGELFF.

The rearrangement uses TRBV2 and TRBJ1-2; 7 nucleotides align to TRBD1. Trimming removed 4 bases from V and 3 bases from J; junction bases left unmatched: 14. The CDR3 extends over 17 amino acids. CDR1 and CDR2 (germline): SNHLY, FYNNEI. The CDR3 spells CASSAVPGQNLDYGYTF. CDR3 nucleotides: TGTGCCAGCAGTGCCGTACCGGGACAGAATTTGGACTATGGCTACACCTTC.

The genes are TRBV25-1 and TRBJ1-6; possible D gene TRBD1, 5 bases. The V and J ends lost 4 bases and 5 bases respectively, with 21 bases between them. The CDR3 length is 18 residues. CDR1 and CDR2 (germline): MGHDK, SYGVNS. CDR3 sequence: CASSARDLPGPNNSPLHF. CDR3 nucleotide sequence: TGTGCCAGCAGTGCACGTGACCTTCCGGGACCTAATAATTCACCCCTCCACTTT.

The chain links TRBV9 to TRBJ2-5, with a tentative D call TRBD2 (7 bases). This CDR3 spans 15 amino acids. CDR1 is SGDLS, CDR2 YYNGEE, per germline. V was cut by 1 base and J by 5 bases, with 15 bases left in between. The CDR3 here is CASSVWGGAGETQYF. CDR3 coding DNA: TGTGCCAGCAGCGTATGGGGGGGCGCGGGTGAGACCCAGTACTTC.

The J gene is TRBJ2-5, the V gene TRBV7-9, with 12 bases aligning to TRBD2. Germline V gene data show CDR1 as SEHNR and CDR2 as FQNEAQ (reference sequence). The trim removed 5 bases at V and 13 bases at J, leaving 5 bases unmatched. This CDR3 has 12 amino acids. CDR3 in amino acids: CASSPGTSGPYF. The CDR3 DNA follows: TGTGCCAGCAGCCCTGGGACTAGCGGGCCGTACTTC.

The chain joins TRBV6-4 to TRBJ1-2, with 8 bases identical to TRBD1. Losses at the gene ends were 5 bases for V and 3 bases for J; bases not matched to a gene: 11. Germline V gene data show CDR1 as MRHNA and CDR2 as SNTAGT. The CDR3 is 16 residues long. CDR3 nucleotides: TGTGCCAGCAGTCCCGTCAGTGGGACAGGCCACTATGGCTACACCTTC. It is translated as CASSPVSGTGHYGYTF.

This clone was picked up one time. The J gene is TRBJ2-7, the V gene TRBV7-9, with 10 bases lining up with TRBD1. This CDR3 contains 15 residues. Germline V gene data show CDR1 as SEHNR and CDR2 as FQNEAQ (reference sequence). Losses at the gene ends were 5 bases for V and 3 bases for J; bases not matched to a gene: 7. CDR3 coding DNA: TGTGCCAGCAGCGGCGACAGGGGGCAAGGCTACGAGCAGTACTTC. Translating gives CASSGDRGQGYEQYF.

The chain joins TRBV7-9 to TRBJ2-3, with TRBD2 identical over 8 bases. This CDR3 region has 16 residues. With 2 bases clipped from V and 4 bases from J, the junction kept 8 bases outside the gene matches. CDR1 and CDR2 (germline): SEHNR, FQNEAQ (reference sequence). This chain's CDR3 is CASSLRSGLVADTQYF. In DNA, the CDR3 is TGTGCCAGCAGCTTAAGGTCGGGACTAGTCGCAGATACGCAGTATTTT.

CDR3 sequence reads: CASSTSGSPYNEQFF. In nucleotides, the CDR3 is TGTGCCAGCTCAACTAGCGGGAGTCCCTACAATGAGCAGTTCTTC. The chain uses TRBV18 and TRBJ2-1, with TRBD2 identical over 11 bases. Germline loops: CDR1 KGHSH, CDR2 LQKENI. V lost 5 bases and J lost 2; bases outside the gene matches: 2. The CDR3 consists of 15 residues.

Sample share makes this clone medium-sized (0.01 to 0.1%). The rearrangement joins TRBV5-5 to TRBJ1-5; 7 bases agree with TRBD1. From germline, CDR1 is SGHKS and CDR2 YYEKEE (reference sequence). CDR3 length: 16 amino acids. V lost 4 bases and J lost 2; bases outside the gene matches: 9. The CDR3 sequence is CASSPDTGDRNQPQHF. The CDR3 region has the DNA TGTGCCAGCAGCCCGGATACAGGGGATCGCAATCAGCCCCAGCATTTT.

This chain connects TRBV21-1 to TRBJ2-1; the listed D gene, TRBD2, was not tested against the DNA. TRBV21-1 is a pseudogene segment. The CDR3 extends over 16 amino acids. The CDR3: CASSKAPVGSYNEQFF. CDR3 nucleotide sequence: TGTGCCAGCAGCAAAGCACCGGTCGGCTCCTACAATGAGCAGTTCTTC.

A few counts support this clone. This chain connects TRBV27 to TRBJ2-3, with a tentative D call TRBD2 (7 bases). This CDR3 region has 14 residues. The V end lost 5 bases, the J end lost 7 bases, and 16 bases lay between the germline ends. CDR1 and CDR2 (germline): MNHEY, SMNVEV (reference sequence). Here the CDR3 DNA reads TGTGCCAGCAGTCCTCTCGGGGGGCCCAATACGCAGTATTTT. Translated, it gives CASSPLGGPNTQYF.